This T cell receptor (beta chain) was sequenced in a study of T-cell reconstitution after alpha-beta-depleted transplantation in children. This CDR3 is 15 amino acids long. Germline V lookup: CDR1 SGHVS, CDR2 FQNEAQ. The V end lost 0 bases, the J end lost 6 bases, and 12 bases lay between the germline ends. The authors prepared the TCRbeta library with unique molecular identifiers. TCRdb re-derived calls from the PCR reads in MiXCR, one entry per CDR3 protein. The repertoire holds about 640,000 distinct CDR3 sequences, with about 15% as singletons. The sequenced sample was PBMCs from the stem cell graft donor, obtained from the stem cell graft. The TCR sequence derives from a human donor who donated a stem cell graft to a child with acute myeloid leukemia. This rearrangement joins TRBV7-8 to TRBJ2-1; D may correspond to TRBD1 or TRBD2 (6 bases each). CDR3 nucleotides: TGTGCCAGCAGCTTAGCCGGGGGCATTATCAATGAGCAGTTCTTC. Translating it yields CASSLAGGIINEQFF.